These 19 T cell receptor beta chains came from one sample sequenced in a study of blood T cell repertoires in COVID-19. The data were produced by immunoSEQ multiplex PCR, yet TCRdb's version contains in-frame clones alone and is incomplete. The sample consists of around 250,000 clones, roughly 89% of them appearing once. The sample comprised PBMCs or T cells enriched from blood (not recorded which). Every receptor here comes from a woman under 40 who had recovered from COVID-19.

This chain links TRBV5-4 with TRBJ1-5; TRBD1 matches 9 bases. The CDR3 loop spans 14 amino acids. J was trimmed by 3 bases and V by 4 bases; bases with no gene match: 2. The germline V gene encodes CDR1 SGHNT and CDR2 YYREEE (reference sequence). DNA for the CDR3: TGTGCCAGCAGCCTACAGGGGGCCAATCAGCCCCAGCATTTT. This codes for CASSLQGANQPQHF.

This chain links TRBV3-1 (or the pseudogene TRBV3-2) with TRBJ1-1, with 7 bases lining up with TRBD1. Trimming at V came to 4 bases and at J to 1 base, leaving 6 bases not matched to a gene. CDR1 is LGHDT and CDR2 is YNNKEL in the germline V gene (reference sequence). The CDR3 has 15 residues. The CDR3 protein is CASSPWDSRNTEAFF. DNA of the CDR3: TGTGCCAGCAGCCCTTGGGACAGTAGGAACACTGAAGCTTTCTTT.

This chain uses TRBV6-2 or TRBV6-3 with TRBJ2-1, with TRBD2 identical over 7 bases. Germline V CDR1 and CDR2: MNHEY, SVGEGT. Losses at the gene ends were 4 bases for V and 5 bases for J; bases not matched to a gene: 8. The CDR3 has 15 residues. The CDR3 here is CASSSGGTINNEQFF. CDR3 in DNA: TGTGCCAGCAGTTCCGGGGGGACTATCAACAATGAGCAGTTCTTC.

The V gene is TRBV29-1, the J gene TRBJ1-5; D remains unclear. The germline CDR1 and CDR2 sequences are SQVTM and ANQGSEA. The CDR3 is 13 amino acids. V lost 4 bases and J 2 bases, leaving 9 bases between the germline ends. This chain's CDR3 is CSVGPSRNQPQHF. The CDR3 coding sequence is TGCAGCGTTGGGCCCAGTCGCAATCAGCCCCAGCATTTT.

V gene TRBV6-5 combines with J gene TRBJ2-2, with TRBD1 as a possible D gene (5 bases). The CDR3 is made up of 13 amino acids. Trimming pared 5 bases from V and 5 bases from J, leaving 9 bases between. CDR1 is MNHEY, CDR2 SVGAGI, per germline. The CDR3 region is CASSRSGTGELFF. In DNA, the CDR3 is TGTGCCAGCAGTCGTTCAGGGACCGGGGAGCTGTTTTTT.

J is TRBJ1-2 and V is TRBV14; a possible D gene is TRBD1 (5 bases). This CDR3 region has 17 residues. The V and J ends lost 1 base and 4 bases respectively, with 19 bases between them. The germline V gene has CDR1 SGHDN and CDR2 FVKESK. The CDR3 loop is CASSQGPGSTYIYGYTF. DNA for the CDR3: TGTGCCAGCAGCCAAGGCCCAGGGTCAACCTACATCTATGGCTACACCTTC. Filled out from reference TRBV14 and TRBJ1-2, the complete variable domain reads EAGVTQFPSHSVIEKGQTVTLRCDPISGHDNLYWYRRVMGKEIKFLLHFVKESKQDESGMPNNRFLAERTGGTYSTLKVQPAELEDSGVYFCASSQGPGSTYIYGYTFGSGTRLTVV.

V and J are TRBV21-1 and TRBJ1-1; TRBD1, as called in the table, went unchecked against the DNA. TRBV21-1 is a pseudogene. CDR3 length: 17 residues. CDR3 bases: TGTGCCAGCAGCAAAGATATAGCAGGGGCCCCGGACACTGAAGCTTTCTTT. Translation: CASSKDIAGAPDTEAFF.

There are a few counts of this clone. J is TRBJ1-5 and V is TRBV19; 7 bases agree with TRBD1. Germline V gene sequence: CDR1 LNHDA, CDR2 SQIVND (reference sequence). V was pared by 9 bases and J by 7 bases, with 12 bases of the junction left unmatched. The CDR3 runs 14 residues. DNA for the CDR3: TGTGCCAGCCAACTGGGACAGTCGCGGCAGCCCCAGCATTTT. Protein product: CASQLGQSRQPQHF.

A single count supports this clone. The V call is TRBV29-1, the J call TRBJ2-7; a possible D gene is TRBD2 (6 bases). The germline V and J ends were trimmed by 7 bases and 3 bases, with 13 bases remaining between them. Germline CDR1 and CDR2: SQVTM and ANQGSEA. CDR3 length equals 12 residues. Written as DNA, the CDR3 is TGCAGCGCCGCGGGACTCAGCTACGAGCAGTACTTC. This encodes CSAAGLSYEQYF.

The rearrangement links TRBV3-1 (or the pseudogene TRBV3-2) to TRBJ1-2, with 11 bases identical to TRBD1. The CDR3 extends over 17 amino acids. V shed 4 bases and J 8 bases; nucleotides not matched to a gene: 15. Germline CDR1 is LGHDT and CDR2 is YNNKEL (reference sequence). CDR3 protein: CASSPRTGGAGLKGYTF. The CDR3 coding sequence is TGTGCCAGCAGCCCTAGGACAGGGGGCGCGGGATTGAAAGGCTACACCTTC.

A note on this clone: Different DNA sequences within this sample yield the same CDR3. CDR3 DNA sequence: TGTGCCAGCAGCGTAGGAGCGGGCTCTGGAAACACCATATATTTT. Its translation is CASSVGAGSGNTIYF. The chain couples TRBV9 to TRBJ1-3; D is undetermined. This CDR3 spans 15 amino acids. CDR1 and CDR2 from the germline V gene are SGDLS and YYNGEE. V lost 0 bases and J 0 bases, leaving 7 bases between the germline ends.

This clone showed up just once. The chain is built from TRBV30 and TRBJ2-7, with 8 bases identical to TRBD2. This CDR3 contains 14 residues. Germline V gene lookup returns CDR1 GTSNPN and CDR2 SVGIG (reference sequence). V was clipped by 3 bases and J by 3 bases; unmatched bases: 7. In DNA form, the CDR3 reads TGTGCCTGGAGGACGGACGGGGGGGGCTACGAGCAGTACTTC. Amino acid sequence: CAWRTDGGGYEQYF. The full variable domain, rest sourced from reference TRBV30 and TRBJ2-7, is SQTIHQWPATLVQPVGSPLSLECTVEGTSNPNLYWYRQAAGRGLQLLFYSVGIGQISSEVPQNLSASRPQDRQFILSSKKLLLSDSGFYLCAWRTDGGGYEQYFGPGTRLTVT.

The rearrangement joins TRBV4-1 to TRBJ2-3; 9 nucleotides align to TRBD1. CDR1 is MGHRA, CDR2 YSYEKL, per germline. Trimming took 1 base from V and 7 from J; bases not matched to a gene: 6. The CDR3 is made up of 15 amino acids. The CDR3 region is CASSQVTGGKYTQYF. The CDR3 DNA reads TGCGCCAGCAGCCAAGTAACAGGGGGCAAATATACGCAGTATTTT.

J is TRBJ1-2 and V is TRBV7-8; 9 bases fit TRBD1. Germline lookup yields CDR1 SGHVS and CDR2 FQNEAQ. The junction had 1 base not matched to a gene; V was cut back by 3 bases and J by 5 bases. This CDR3 comprises 13 residues. This CDR3 reads CASSFGQGYGYTF. In nucleotides, the CDR3 is TGTGCCAGCAGCTTCGGACAGGGGTATGGCTACACCTTC.

The V call is TRBV5-5, the J call TRBJ2-7; 10 bases agree with TRBD2. V shed 4 bases, J shed 3 bases, and the junction held 4 bases outside the gene matches. The CDR3 runs 14 residues. Germline V gives CDR1 SGHKS, CDR2 YYEKEE (reference sequence). The CDR3 region is CASSLRLAGYEQYF. The CDR3 coding sequence is TGTGCCAGCAGCCTAAGACTAGCGGGCTACGAGCAGTACTTC.

CDR3 protein: CASSQHPQGGPHRGTQHF. The CDR3 DNA sequence: TGCGCCAGCAGTCAGCACCCACAGGGGGGGCCTCATAGGGGGACCCAGCATTTT. The chain has TRBV23-1 and TRBJ1-5; 8 bases are a match to TRBD1. TRBV23-1 is an ORF, and what it does is uncertain. V lost 3 bases, J lost 11 bases, and 21 bases stayed unmatched. The CDR3 loop spans 18 amino acids.

The V gene is TRBV6-5, the J gene TRBJ2-1, with 9 positions matching TRBD2. The CDR3 sequence is 15 residues long. Trimming took 2 bases from V and 14 from J; bases not matched to a gene: 13. Germline V lookup: CDR1 MNHEY, CDR2 SVGAGI. The CDR3 DNA sequence: TGTGCCAGCAGTTACAATGGGCGGGAGGGCCTGGAGAAGTTCTTC. Translating it yields CASSYNGREGLEKFF.

The chain is built from TRBV7-2 and TRBJ2-2, with D possibly matching TRBD2 (6 bases). The CDR3 totals 13 residues. The V gene's germline CDR1 is SGHTA and CDR2 FQGNSA. V shed 5 bases and J shed 6 bases, with 10 bases lying between them. The CDR3 sequence: CASSNGGSGELFF. CDR3 DNA sequence: TGTGCCAGCAGCAATGGAGGGTCCGGGGAGCTGTTTTTT.

The rearrangement links TRBV5-6 to TRBJ2-2; 8 positions agree with TRBD1. In germline, CDR1 is SGHDT, CDR2 YYEEEE. This CDR3 is built from 16 residues. V was pared by 2 bases and J by 7 bases, with 10 bases of the junction left unmatched. CDR3 sequence reads: CASSFFRGRAFGELFF. For the CDR3, the DNA is TGTGCCAGCAGCTTCTTCAGGGGGCGGGCGTTCGGGGAGCTGTTTTTT.